This TCR beta chain comes out of a study of blood T cell repertoires in COVID-19. Background on the study: PBMCs, B-cell-depleted T cells, or T cells provided the cDNA or gDNA that made up the material.

Per the original methods: Counts of nucleated cells, estimated from reference gene primer amplification, were obtained. The data were produced by immunoSEQ multiplex PCR, yet TCRdb's version contains in-frame clones alone and is incomplete. The V and J calls and clone size are taken from that table; D and trimming were inferred from the DNA. The sample lists about 140,000 clones; more than 70% were seen once. Germline values: CDR1 SGHRS, CDR2 YFSETQ. There are 14 residues in the CDR3. V was trimmed by 6 bases and J by 2 bases, leaving 11 bases between them. This chain connects TRBV5-1 to TRBJ1-4; D uncertain. Sequencing was performed on peripheral blood. This TCR was recovered from an older woman with acute or convalescent COVID-19. The CDR3 DNA is TGCGCCAGCAAAACCGAGGGCACTAATGAAAAACTGTTTTTT. Its protein product is CASKTEGTNEKLFF.